What follows are 24 T cell receptor beta chains derived from one specimen sequenced in a study of beta chain features in type 1 diabetes. Of the isolated RNA, all was reverse transcribed, and so the sequenced material was expressed TCRB transcripts. Clones were read by immunoSEQ multiplex PCR, and TCRdb kept only the in-frame ones, dropping some. The sample lists just over 600,000 clones, roughly a sixth occurring once. Sequencing input: naive CD4+ T cells from blood. The source of these receptors is a man aged 18-30 years in good health.

The chain links TRBV28 to TRBJ2-6; 7 nucleotides align to TRBD1. CDR1 and CDR2 from the germline V gene are MDHEN and SYDVKM. The CDR3 runs to 17 residues. V gave up 6 bases and J gave up 0 bases; unmatched junction bases: 8. The CDR3 reads CASSTGTVISGANVLTF. The CDR3 DNA reads TGTGCCAGCAGCACCGGGACAGTTATCTCTGGGGCCAACGTCCTGACTTTC.

The chain is built from TRBV19 and TRBJ2-5, with D perhaps TRBD1 or TRBD2 (6 bases each). Judging by the DNA end, TRBJ2-7 fits better; the J call may be wrong. Germline V gene sequence: CDR1 LNHDA, CDR2 SQIVND (reference sequence). This CDR3 has 14 residues. The CDR3 coding sequence is TGTGCCAGTAGTACCAGGGGAGGTCGCTACGAGCAGTACTTC. This gives the protein CASSTRGGRYEQYF.

This clone was detected a few times. The chain combines TRBV7-8 with TRBJ2-1; TRBD2 agrees at 7 bases. The germline CDR1 and CDR2 sequences are SGHVS and FQNEAQ. V shed 5 bases, J shed 7 bases, and the junction held 8 bases outside the gene matches. The CDR3 contains 14 residues. CDR3 sequence: CASSVGTTPNEQFF. The CDR3 coding sequence is TGTGCCAGCAGCGTAGGGACTACCCCTAATGAGCAGTTCTTC.

The chain joins TRBV4-2 to TRBJ2-2, with 14 bases identical to TRBD2. Losses at the gene ends were 6 bases for V and 6 bases for J; bases not matched to a gene: 9. From germline, CDR1 is LGHNA and CDR2 YNFKEQ. The CDR3 totals 17 residues. CDR3 sequence: CASSQGLAGVASGELFF. DNA of the CDR3: TGTGCCAGCAGTCAGGGACTAGCGGGAGTCGCTTCCGGGGAGCTGTTTTTT.

The table lists this clone with a few counts. The CDR3: CASSRTGQGDAETQYF. Here the CDR3 DNA reads TGCGCCAGCAGCCGGACCGGACAGGGGGACGCGGAGACCCAGTACTTC. This rearrangement joins TRBV4-3 to TRBJ2-5; 10 bases are shared with TRBD1. This CDR3 is 16 amino acids long. V lost 4 bases to trimming and J lost 5 bases; unmatched junction nucleotides: 10. CDR1 is LGHNA, CDR2 YSLEER, per germline.

The chain combines TRBV5-4 with TRBJ2-5; D might be TRBD2 (5 bases). Trimming removed 1 base from V and 4 bases from J, with 20 bases in between. This CDR3 has 17 amino acids. Germline V gene sequence: CDR1 SGHNT, CDR2 YYREEE (reference sequence). This CDR3 reads CASSLLGLPTLGETQYF. The CDR3 DNA sequence: TGTGCCAGCAGCTTGCTTGGACTCCCGACTTTGGGAGAGACCCAGTACTTC.

This clone was seen a few times. The V call is TRBV7-3, the J call TRBJ2-2; no definite D call. V shed 5 bases and J shed 4 bases, with 8 bases lying between them. The V gene's germline CDR1 is SGHTA and CDR2 FQGTGA. The CDR3 is 13 residues long. DNA for the CDR3: TGTGCCAGCAGCCAATCGGGCACCGGGGAGCTGTTTTTT. Residues: CASSQSGTGELFF.

This clone turned up a few times. CDR3 bases: TGTGCCAGCAGGTCGTCAGGGGGAGGCTATGGCTACACCTTC. This sequence encodes CASRSSGGGYGYTF. V is TRBV28 and J is TRBJ1-2; 7 bases are a match to TRBD1. The V gene's germline CDR1 is MDHEN and CDR2 SYDVKM. The CDR3 is made up of 14 amino acids. With V trimmed by 6 bases and J by 4 bases, 8 bases remained unmatched.

In this sample, this clone turned up a few times. CDR3 DNA: TGCGCCAGCAGCTTGGAAGCAGGGCCTTCCGCTTTCTTT. Its protein is CASSLEAGPSAFF. The rearrangement links TRBV5-1 to TRBJ1-1, with D possibly matching TRBD1 (5 bases). V was shortened by 0 bases and J by 11 bases, with 14 bases between the two germline ends. The length of the CDR3 is 13 residues. Germline V gene lookup returns CDR1 SGHRS and CDR2 YFSETQ.

V gene TRBV4-1 combines with J gene TRBJ1-5, with D maybe TRBD1 (6 bases). There are 20 residues in the CDR3. Germline V gene sequence: CDR1 MGHRA, CDR2 YSYEKL. The ends were cut back, 4 bases at V and 2 bases at J, with 27 bases in the middle. The CDR3 loop reads CASSRFGFGQPRAGNQPQHF. The CDR3 DNA reads TGCGCCAGCAGCCGGTTCGGATTCGGACAGCCCCGGGCGGGCAATCAGCCCCAGCATTTT.

The chain employs TRBV6-5 and TRBJ2-1; D assignment may be TRBD1 or TRBD2 (6 bases each). Looked up from germline, CDR1 is MNHEY and CDR2 is SVGAGI. The V end was cut by 2 bases, the J end by 9 bases, with 20 bases between. CDR3 length: 16 residues. The CDR3 nucleotides are TGTGCCAGCAGTTACGGGGGCGCCCCCCCCGGGGGTGAGCAGTTCTTC. This sequence encodes CASSYGGAPPGGEQFF.

The chain combines TRBV30 with TRBJ1-2; D may be TRBD1 (5 bases). CDR1 is GTSNPN, CDR2 SVGIG, per germline (reference sequence). The V and J ends lost 4 bases and 7 bases respectively, with 13 bases between them. The CDR3 is 12 residues long. The CDR3 here is CAWTVGGIGYTF. In nucleotides, the CDR3 is TGTGCCTGGACCGTCGGGGGGATTGGCTACACCTTC.

This clone was detected a few times. The rearrangement uses TRBV14 and TRBJ1-2; the D gene is possibly TRBD1 (6 bases). Trimming left V 5 bases short and J 2 bases short, with 12 bases between. This CDR3 comprises 14 residues. Germline values: CDR1 SGHDN, CDR2 FVKESK. CDR3 sequence reads: CASSFGQNNYGYTF. The DNA for the CDR3 is TGTGCCAGCAGCTTCGGACAGAACAACTATGGCTACACCTTC.

This chain joins TRBV5-4 and TRBJ2-2; D perhaps matches TRBD1 (5 bases). This CDR3 comprises 14 residues. Trimming removed 5 bases from V and 8 bases from J, with 16 bases in between. Germline V gene data show CDR1 as SGHNT and CDR2 as YYREEE (reference sequence). The CDR3 sequence is CASRTEVGRGELFF. The CDR3 nucleotides are TGTGCCAGCAGGACAGAGGTAGGGCGGGGGGAGCTGTTTTTT.

This clone was recorded a few times. The V call is TRBV9, the J call TRBJ2-1; D possibly uses TRBD1 or TRBD2 (6 bases each). From germline, CDR1 is SGDLS and CDR2 YYNGEE. Trimming shortened V by 4 bases and J by 8 bases, and 19 bases separated the two germline ends. CDR3 size: 15 residues. The DNA of the CDR3 is TGTGCCAGCAGCAGGGGGGCCCCCCTGGGCGATGAGCAGTTCTTC. Protein: CASSRGAPLGDEQFF.

The V and J genes are TRBV11-1 and TRBJ2-3, with D possibly matching TRBD2 (5 bases). CDR1 is SGHAT and CDR2 is FQDESV in the germline V gene (reference sequence). V gave up 5 bases and J gave up 2 bases, with 17 bases separating them. This CDR3 has 16 residues. CDR3 loop: CASSVGRTDYTDTQYF. The DNA for the CDR3 is TGTGCCAGCAGCGTGGGTAGGACCGACTACACAGATACGCAGTATTTT.

The chain couples TRBV28 to TRBJ1-2, with 7 nucleotides matching TRBD1. The CDR3 spans 14 residues. J gave up 0 bases and V 4 bases, and 2 bases lay outside the gene matches. Looked up from germline, CDR1 is MDHEN and CDR2 is SYDVKM. Here the CDR3 DNA reads TGTGCCAGCAGTTGGACAGGCTCTAACTATGGCTACACCTTC. Its translation is CASSWTGSNYGYTF.

The rearrangement uses TRBV11-2 and TRBJ2-7; 13 nucleotides align to TRBD2. Germline lookup yields CDR1 SGHAT and CDR2 FQNNGV. V lost 5 bases, J lost 2 bases, and 3 bases stayed unmatched. CDR3 length: 15 residues. CDR3 nucleotides: TGTGCCAGCAGCCGGGGACTAGCGGGGACCTACGAGCAGTACTTC. Translating gives CASSRGLAGTYEQYF.

The chain links TRBV5-4 to TRBJ2-5; unclear D gene. The CDR3 sequence is 14 residues long. Trimming took 0 bases from V and 1 from J, leaving 7 bases between them. From germline, CDR1 is SGHNT and CDR2 YYREEE (reference sequence). CDR3 in amino acids: CASSLGSLQETQYF. The CDR3 DNA reads as TGTGCCAGCAGCTTGGGGTCCCTCCAAGAGACCCAGTACTTC.

The sample holds a few counts of this clone. The chain carries TRBV2 and TRBJ1-5; tentatively, D is TRBD1 (5 bases). Germline CDR1 and CDR2: SNHLY and FYNNEI. V was shortened by 5 bases and J by 2 bases, with 10 bases between the two germline ends. This CDR3 comprises 14 residues. The CDR3 region is CASSKGTRNQPQHF. CDR3 nucleotide sequence: TGTGCCAGCAGTAAAGGGACCCGCAATCAGCCCCAGCATTTT.

This clone was seen more than once but under ten times. The rearrangement joins TRBV10-3 to TRBJ2-7; 10 bases are a match to TRBD1. CDR1 and CDR2 from the germline V gene are ENHRY and SYGVKD. CDR3 length: 14 residues. V gave up 7 bases and J gave up 5 bases; unmatched junction bases: 8. As DNA, the CDR3 is TGTGCCATCAAAGGACAGGGGGGACGGAACGAGCAGTACTTC. This translates into CAIKGQGGRNEQYF.

The chain couples TRBV25-1 to TRBJ2-5, with 8 bases identical to TRBD1. The V gene end was trimmed by 4 bases and the J gene end by 5 bases; junction bases not matched to a gene: 3. The CDR3 covers 13 residues. The germline CDR1 and CDR2 sequences are MGHDK and SYGVNS. The CDR3 spells CASSGYRGETQYF. The CDR3 DNA reads TGTGCCAGCAGTGGGTACAGGGGGGAGACCCAGTACTTC.

V usage is TRBV6-1 and J usage is TRBJ2-1; D is unresolved. This CDR3 comprises 13 residues. Per germline, CDR1 MNHNS and CDR2 SASEGT. Trimming removed 6 bases at V and 6 bases at J, with 12 bases between. The CDR3 nucleotides read TGTGCCAGCAGACACGACGGGCGCAATGAGCAGTTCTTC. It specifies CASRHDGRNEQFF.

CDR3 sequence reads: CASRRTGELFF. CDR3 coding DNA: TGTGCCAGCAGGAGGACCGGGGAGCTGTTTTTT. The chain combines TRBV27 with TRBJ2-2; unclear D gene. V was pared by 6 bases and J by 5 bases, with 4 bases between. Per germline, CDR1 MNHEY and CDR2 SMNVEV (reference sequence). The CDR3 runs to 11 residues.